This paragraph reports one TCR beta chain. A second roughly 6 to 11 cycle PCR used barcoded and J-beta primers. TCRdb called the 5' RACE reads again in MiXCR, with one record for every CDR3 protein. The table records hundreds of thousands of distinct CDR3 sequences, 58% of them present only once. The CDR3 is 14 amino acids. CDR1 SGHRS and CDR2 YFSETQ come from the germline V gene. V was clipped by 5 bases and J by 2 bases, with 13 bases between them. The sample originates from a study of blood T cells in healthy people across ages. The total RNA that was extracted per sample amounted to at least 5.5 micrograms.

The chain carries TRBV5-1 and TRBJ2-5; either TRBD1 or TRBD2 may fit D (6 bases each). This TCR derives from a man between 60 and 70 years old in good health. The sample taken for sequencing was blood. The CDR3 reads CASREGTRQETQYF. The CDR3 nucleotides read TGCGCCAGCAGGGAGGGGACAAGGCAAGAGACCCAGTACTTC.